What follows are 30 T cell receptor beta chains derived from one specimen sequenced in a study of cytomegalovirus exposure and HLA in healthy donors. The data were produced by immunoSEQ multiplex PCR, yet TCRdb's version contains in-frame clones alone and is incomplete. The sample lists about 64,000 clones, more than 85% seen once, with 1.5% to 2% in the top ten. The sample was PBMCs. The receptors originated from a woman between 18 and 29 years old in good health and CMV-seronegative.

CDR3 DNA: TGTGCCAGCAGAGGGGACACTCCTTACTATGGCTACACCTTC. It translates to CASRGDTPYYGYTF. The chain joins TRBV2 to TRBJ1-2, with TRBD1 as a possible D gene (6 bases). V lost 6 bases and J lost 3, with 14 bases in between. There are 14 residues in the CDR3. The V gene's germline CDR1 is SNHLY and CDR2 FYNNEI.

V gene TRBV2 combines with J gene TRBJ2-7, with D unresolved. V dropped 6 bases and J dropped 0 bases, with 6 bases sitting between them. Germline-derived CDR1 and CDR2 are SNHLY and FYNNEI. CDR3 length: 12 residues. The CDR3 reads CASRTDSYEQYF. The DNA of the CDR3 is TGTGCCAGCAGAACAGACTCCTACGAGCAGTACTTC.

The CDR3 sequence is CAIARTGVADTQYF. DNA for the CDR3: TGTGCCATCGCCAGGACAGGGGTTGCAGATACGCAGTATTTT. J is TRBJ2-3 and V is TRBV10-3, with 9 bases identical to TRBD1. Trimming removed 8 bases from V and 4 bases from J; junction bases left unmatched: 7. This CDR3 spans 14 amino acids. Germline assignment: CDR1 ENHRY and CDR2 SYGVKD.

The CDR3 protein is CASSWEKGRTYEQYF. DNA for the CDR3: TGTGCCAGTAGTTGGGAAAAGGGGCGAACCTACGAGCAGTACTTC. The rearrangement joins TRBV19 to TRBJ2-7, with D possibly matching TRBD1 (5 bases). Germline V gene lookup returns CDR1 LNHDA and CDR2 SQIVND (reference sequence). The CDR3 contains 15 residues. V was pared by 5 bases and J by 2 bases, with 16 bases between.

The rearrangement uses TRBV7-9 and TRBJ2-7; D gene ambiguous. The CDR3 covers 15 residues. The germline gives CDR1 SEHNR, CDR2 FQNEAQ (reference sequence). V was pared by 5 bases and J by 2 bases, with 16 bases between. CDR3 nucleotide sequence: TGTGCCAGCAGCCCTGCCCCAGGTTTGGCCTACGAGCAGTACTTC. This encodes CASSPAPGLAYEQYF.

The chain couples TRBV5-6 to TRBJ1-1; D remains unclear. This CDR3 spans 14 amino acids. Germline CDR1 SGHDT, CDR2 YYEEEE. Trimming left V 4 bases short and J 3 bases short, with 13 bases between. CDR3 loop: CASSLTRGYTEAFF. The CDR3 DNA reads as TGTGCCAGCAGCCTCACACGGGGATACACTGAAGCTTTCTTT.

The chain couples TRBV21-1 to TRBJ1-1; TRBD1, as called in the table, went unchecked against the DNA. TRBV21-1 is labeled a pseudogene. CDR3 size: 16 residues. The CDR3 sequence is CASSKNRDKMNTEAFF. Written as DNA, the CDR3 is TGTGCCAGCAGCAAAAACCGGGACAAGATGAACACTGAAGCTTTCTTT.

The rearrangement uses TRBV5-4 and TRBJ1-2, with D tentatively TRBD1 (5 bases). V gave up 3 bases and J gave up 8 bases, with 14 bases separating them. The CDR3 contains 13 residues. Germline V lookup: CDR1 SGHNT, CDR2 YYREEE (reference sequence). CDR3 nucleotide sequence: TGTGCCAGCAGCTCCGATGGGGCGAAAGGCTACACCTTC. It yields the protein CASSSDGAKGYTF.

The chain recombines TRBV2 with TRBJ2-5; the match to TRBD2 covers 9 bases. Germline V gene lookup returns CDR1 SNHLY and CDR2 FYNNEI. The CDR3 loop spans 13 amino acids. CDR3 DNA sequence: TGTGGCGGGAGGGCCCAGAGGCAAGGGGCCCAGTACTTC. Protein product: CGGRAQRQGAQYF.

This clone has a single count. The chain uses TRBV6-1 and TRBJ1-3; no definite D call. Germline V CDR1 and CDR2: MNHNS, SASEGT. This CDR3 region has 14 residues. Trimming shortened V by 4 bases and J by 0 bases, and 7 bases separated the two germline ends. CDR3 sequence: CASSVEFSGNTIYF. The CDR3 nucleotides read TGTGCCAGCAGTGTTGAGTTCTCTGGAAACACCATATATTTT.

The V call is TRBV28, the J call TRBJ2-1, with 8 bases that match TRBD2. The CDR3 length is 15 residues. Germline V gives CDR1 MDHEN, CDR2 SYDVKM. V shed 8 bases and J 1 base; nucleotides not matched to a gene: 7. CDR3 loop: CASGNLAGSYNEQFF. For the CDR3, the DNA is TGTGCCAGCGGGAATTTAGCGGGATCCTACAATGAGCAGTTCTTC. Using reference TRBV28 and TRBJ2-1 for the parts outside the CDR3, the full variable domain is DVKVTQSSRYLVKRTGEKVFLECVQDMDHENMFWYRQDPGLGLRLIYFSYDVKMKEKGDIPEGYSVSREKKERFSLILESASTNQTSMYLCASGNLAGSYNEQFFGPGTRLTVL.

The chain joins TRBV2 to TRBJ2-1; D is ambiguous. Looked up from germline, CDR1 is SNHLY and CDR2 is FYNNEI. The CDR3 has 11 amino acids. Trimming shortened V by 5 bases and J by 4 bases, and 3 bases separated the two germline ends. CDR3 protein: CASSPYNEQFF. DNA of the CDR3: TGTGCCAGCAGTCCTTACAATGAGCAGTTCTTC. Together with reference TRBV2 and TRBJ2-1, the CDR3 gives the full variable domain: EPEVTQTPSHQVTQMGQEVILRCVPISNHLYFYWYRQILGQKVEFLVSFYNNEISEKSEIFDDQFSVERPDGSNFTLKIRSTKLEDSAMYFCASSPYNEQFFGPGTRLTVL.

The rearrangement joins TRBV19 to TRBJ2-7, with a possible D match to TRBD1 (5 bases). The CDR3 is 12 amino acids. Germline V lookup: CDR1 LNHDA, CDR2 SQIVND (reference sequence). The V end was cut by 6 bases, the J end by 3 bases, with 9 bases between. This CDR3 reads CASSDQGYEQYF. CDR3 DNA sequence: TGTGCCAGTAGCGACCAGGGCTACGAGCAGTACTTC.

The chain employs TRBV7-2 and TRBJ2-1, with 10 bases that match TRBD2. Trimming at V came to 5 bases and at J to 9 bases, leaving 7 bases not matched to a gene. CDR3 length equals 14 residues. Germline CDR1 is SGHTA and CDR2 is FQGNSA. Here the CDR3 DNA reads TGTGCCAGCAGCCTTACTAGCGGGGCTTTTGAGCAGTTCTTC. Protein product: CASSLTSGAFEQFF.

The chain employs TRBV15 and TRBJ2-7; 11 bases map to TRBD1. J was trimmed by 6 bases and V by 3 bases; bases with no gene match: 4. Germline V CDR1 and CDR2: LNHNV, YYDKDF (reference sequence). The CDR3 length is 14 residues. As DNA, the CDR3 is TGTGCCACCAGCAGGGGGGACAGGGGGTCCGAGCAGTACTTC. It is translated as CATSRGDRGSEQYF.

This chain connects TRBV4-2 to TRBJ2-5, with TRBD2 identical over 8 bases. V shed 0 bases and J 5 bases; nucleotides not matched to a gene: 8. The germline CDR1 and CDR2 sequences are LGHNA and YNFKEQ. The CDR3 is 16 residues long. The CDR3 DNA sequence: TGTGCCAGCAGCCAAGAACGACGGGGGGGCCTGGAGACCCAGTACTTC. Translation gives CASSQERRGGLETQYF.

The rearrangement joins TRBV5-1 to TRBJ2-3; D possibly corresponds to TRBD2 (6 bases). CDR1 SGHRS and CDR2 YFSETQ come from the germline V gene. With 0 bases removed from V and 4 bases from J, the gap between germline ends came to 9 bases. CDR3 length: 14 amino acids. CDR3: CASSLVLAADTQYF. For the CDR3, the DNA is TGCGCCAGCAGCTTGGTTTTAGCGGCAGATACGCAGTATTTT.

This clone was detected only a few times. CDR3 bases: TGTGCCAGCAGCCTTCGGACAGCTAATGGGCCCCAGCATTTT. Protein product: CASSLRTANGPQHF. V is TRBV7-2 and J is TRBJ1-5; possibly TRBD1 for D (6 bases). CDR3 length: 14 residues. Germline values: CDR1 SGHTA, CDR2 FQGNSA. V lost 5 bases, J lost 9 bases, and 17 bases lay in between.

This chain joins TRBV6-5 and TRBJ1-2, with 10 bases that match TRBD1. Germline V gene sequence: CDR1 MNHEY, CDR2 SVGAGI. V gave up 5 bases and J gave up 4 bases; unmatched junction bases: 4. The CDR3 covers 14 residues. CDR3 in DNA: TGTGCCAGCAGTAAGGGACAGGGGACCTATGGCTACACCTTC. This sequence encodes CASSKGQGTYGYTF.

The chain's CDR3 is CASSNSELVNTEAFF. For the CDR3, the DNA is TGTGCCAGCAGCAATTCGGAGTTGGTGAACACTGAAGCTTTCTTT. The chain employs TRBV28 and TRBJ1-1; no firm D call. The CDR3 totals 15 residues. Looked up from germline, CDR1 is MDHEN and CDR2 is SYDVKM. Trimming took 6 bases from V and 0 from J, leaving 14 bases between them.

The genes are TRBV5-1 and TRBJ2-1; D not resolved. Trimming stripped 0 bases from V and 9 bases from J, with 13 bases between. There are 14 residues in the CDR3. Germline values: CDR1 SGHRS, CDR2 YFSETQ. The CDR3 here is CASSLAVLVSEQFF. The CDR3 nucleotides read TGCGCCAGCAGCTTGGCCGTCTTAGTTAGTGAGCAGTTCTTC.

This sequence joins TRBV5-1 and TRBJ2-1; maybe TRBD2 (5 bases). Trimming shortened V by 0 bases and J by 0 bases, and 10 bases separated the two germline ends. CDR1 is SGHRS and CDR2 is YFSETQ in the germline V gene. CDR3 length: 16 amino acids. The CDR3 coding sequence is TGCGCCAGCAGCTTGGTTGGCGGGTACTCCTACAATGAGCAGTTCTTC. It translates to CASSLVGGYSYNEQFF.

The chain combines TRBV5-1 with TRBJ2-7; TRBD2 might be the D (6 bases). V was pared by 4 bases and J by 2 bases, with 19 bases between. This CDR3 contains 16 residues. CDR1 and CDR2 (germline): SGHRS, YFSETQ. This CDR3 reads CASSLPLGGSTYEQYF. DNA for the CDR3: TGCGCCAGCAGCCTACCCCTCGGAGGGAGCACCTACGAGCAGTACTTC.

The chain is built from TRBV29-1 and TRBJ2-3; D not certain. Germline V gene lookup returns CDR1 SQVTM and CDR2 ANQGSEA. This CDR3 has 16 residues. Trimming cost V 4 bases and J 5 bases, with 22 bases left between them. The CDR3, as DNA: TGCAGCGTTGTCACCCTAGGTGGGTTGAGTATAGATACGCAGTATTTT. Translated: CSVVTLGGLSIDTQYF.

The chain combines TRBV4-3 with TRBJ2-7; tentative D call: TRBD2 (5 bases). This CDR3 is built from 12 residues. CDR1 is LGHNA and CDR2 is YSLEER in the germline V gene. V was shortened by 2 bases and J by 7 bases, with 9 bases between the two germline ends. Here the CDR3 DNA reads TGCGCCAGCAGCCAATTAGGAGGAGAGCAGTACTTC. This gives the protein CASSQLGGEQYF.

The V gene is TRBV7-2, the J gene TRBJ2-3, with D hard to call. Germline-derived CDR1 and CDR2 are SGHTA and FQGNSA. Between the trimmed V and J ends, which lost 2 bases and 4 bases, there was a span of 4 bases. The CDR3 totals 12 residues. CDR3 in amino acids: CASSLYSDTQYF. Written as DNA, the CDR3 is TGTGCCAGCAGCTTATATTCAGATACGCAGTATTTT.

CDR3 amino acids: CASSPGSGEKTQYF. The CDR3 DNA sequence: TGTGCCAGCTCACCCGGGTCGGGTGAGAAGACCCAGTACTTC. V usage is TRBV18 and J usage is TRBJ2-5; D gene ambiguous. The V end was cut by 3 bases, the J end by 6 bases, with 14 bases between. CDR3 length: 14 amino acids. Looked up from germline, CDR1 is KGHSH and CDR2 is LQKENI.

The chain carries TRBV11-3 and TRBJ2-1, with 10 bases lining up with TRBD2. CDR3 length: 15 residues. The germline gives CDR1 SGHNT, CDR2 YENEEA. The junction had 2 bases not matched to a gene; V was cut back by 6 bases and J by 0 bases. As DNA, the CDR3 is TGTGCCAGCAGTCCTAGCGGGAGCTCCTACAATGAGCAGTTCTTC. Protein product: CASSPSGSSYNEQFF.

This rearrangement joins TRBV4-3 to TRBJ2-7, with 7 bases identical to TRBD1. The CDR3 has 15 residues. CDR1 is LGHNA and CDR2 is YSLEER in the germline V gene. V lost 0 bases and J lost 4; bases outside the gene matches: 6. The CDR3 region has the DNA TGCGCCAGCAGCCAAGACGCAGGGGGAATATACGAGCAGTACTTC. As protein: CASSQDAGGIYEQYF.

The chain combines TRBV5-6 with TRBJ2-1; perhaps TRBD1 as D (5 bases). CDR1 is SGHDT and CDR2 is YYEEEE in the germline V gene. Trimming left V 7 bases short and J 2 bases short, with 16 bases between. The CDR3 covers 15 residues. CDR3: CASQDQGFAYNEQFF. CDR3 coding DNA: TGTGCCAGCCAAGATCAGGGATTTGCCTACAATGAGCAGTTCTTC. The full variable domain, its missing parts supplied by reference TRBV5-6 and TRBJ2-1, is DAGVTQSPTHLIKTRGQQVTLRCSPKSGHDTVSWYQQALGQGPQFIFQYYEEEERQRGNFPDRFSGHQFPNYSSELNVNALLLGDSALYLCASQDQGFAYNEQFFGPGTRLTVL.